Below, 28 T cell receptor beta chains from the same sample are listed, as sequenced in a study of PD-L1 blockade in urothelial cancer. The table came from immunoSEQ multiplex PCR; TCRdb's copy has only in-frame clones and leaves some out. The table has approximately 67,000 clones, roughly 86% seen once. The time point is: pretreatment peripheral blood. Sequences were derived from PBMCs, sampled around atezolizumab (anti-PD-L1) treatment. All receptors derive from a man between 60 and 70 years old with urothelial cancer.

This clone appeared once. The J gene is TRBJ2-2, the V gene TRBV4-3; 9 nucleotides line up with TRBD1. Losses at the gene ends were 6 bases for V and 4 bases for J; bases not matched to a gene: 9. CDR1 is LGHNA and CDR2 is YSLEER in the germline V gene. The CDR3 extends over 16 amino acids. CDR3 DNA sequence: TGCGCCAGCAGGGGTAGGGGACAGGGTGGCACCGGGGAGCTGTTTTTT. It yields the protein CASRGRGQGGTGELFF.

The rearrangement joins TRBV21-1 to TRBJ2-7; the table's D call TRBD1 went unverified against the DNA. TRBV21-1 is a recognized pseudogene. The CDR3 consists of 15 residues. The CDR3 here is CASSKRTGNTYEQYF. As DNA, the CDR3 is TGTGCCAGCAGCAAGAGGACAGGAAATACCTACGAGCAGTACTTC.

The J gene is TRBJ2-3, the V gene TRBV7-3; D possibly corresponds to TRBD1 (6 bases). Trimming took off 5 bases at V and 0 bases at J, with 12 bases between the two ends. The germline V gene has CDR1 SGHTA and CDR2 FQGTGA. The CDR3 totals 15 residues. This chain's CDR3 is CASSPQGLSTDTQYF. The CDR3 bases are TGTGCCAGCAGCCCTCAGGGGCTTAGCACAGATACGCAGTATTTT.

This sequence joins TRBV5-6 and TRBJ1-3; 9 nucleotides agree with TRBD1. J was trimmed by 5 bases and V by 1 base; bases with no gene match: 4. The CDR3 consists of 15 residues. Germline V lookup: CDR1 SGHDT, CDR2 YYEEEE. CDR3 DNA sequence: TGTGCCAGCAGCTTGTTGGGACAGGGTAGAAACACCATATATTTT. It codes for CASSLLGQGRNTIYF. Filled out from reference TRBV5-6 and TRBJ1-3, the complete variable domain reads DAGVTQSPTHLIKTRGQQVTLRCSPKSGHDTVSWYQQALGQGPQFIFQYYEEEERQRGNFPDRFSGHQFPNYSSELNVNALLLGDSALYLCASSLLGQGRNTIYFGEGSWLTVV.

The J gene is TRBJ2-3, the V gene TRBV7-8; TRBD1 agrees at 9 bases. In germline, CDR1 is SGHVS, CDR2 FQNEAQ. Trimming took 5 bases from V and 4 from J; bases not matched to a gene: 7. This CDR3 is 15 amino acids long. CDR3 sequence reads: CASSEQGARADTQYF. CDR3 nucleotides: TGTGCCAGCAGCGAACAGGGGGCTAGGGCAGATACGCAGTATTTT.

The table lists this clone with a count of one. This rearrangement joins TRBV7-9 to TRBJ1-1, with TRBD1 matching 7 bases. The CDR3 extends over 15 amino acids. Germline V lookup: CDR1 SEHNR, CDR2 FQNEAQ (reference sequence). The ends lost 5 bases at V and 2 bases at J; junction bases unmatched: 8. The CDR3 coding sequence is TGTGCCAGCAGCCCCGGGACAGCGAGAAACACTGAAGCTTTCTTT. Amino acids: CASSPGTARNTEAFF.

V usage is TRBV7-2 and J usage is TRBJ2-1; 10 bases fit TRBD1. Losses at the gene ends were 2 bases for V and 5 bases for J; bases not matched to a gene: 9. The CDR3 runs to 17 residues. Germline values: CDR1 SGHTA, CDR2 FQGNSA. The CDR3 spells CASSLRVGTGVNNEQFF. The CDR3 DNA reads as TGTGCCAGCAGCTTAAGGGTGGGGACAGGGGTTAACAATGAGCAGTTCTTC.

The chain recombines TRBV11-2 with TRBJ2-5, with D possibly matching TRBD1 (5 bases). Per germline, CDR1 SGHAT and CDR2 FQNNGV. Trimming cost V 4 bases and J 2 bases, with 17 bases left between them. This CDR3 is 16 amino acids long. DNA for the CDR3: TGTGCCAGCAGCTCCCATCCGGCCGGACAACAAGAGACCCAGTACTTC. This encodes CASSSHPAGQQETQYF.

The rearrangement joins TRBV5-6 to TRBJ2-1; perhaps TRBD1 as D (5 bases). Germline values: CDR1 SGHDT, CDR2 YYEEEE. The CDR3 is 16 residues long. The V and J ends lost 4 bases and 4 bases respectively, with 18 bases between them. The CDR3 spells CASSSGAGFGYNEQFF. For the CDR3, the DNA is TGTGCCAGCAGCAGTGGGGCAGGGTTCGGATACAATGAGCAGTTCTTC.

This chain uses TRBV4-2 with TRBJ2-3; 13 nucleotides align to TRBD2. CDR1 and CDR2 from the germline V gene are LGHNA and YNFKEQ. The ends lost 4 bases at V and 2 bases at J; junction bases unmatched: 3. This CDR3 is 16 amino acids long. The CDR3: CASSLTSGGDTDTQYF. The CDR3 region has the DNA TGTGCCAGCAGCCTTACTAGCGGGGGGGACACAGATACGCAGTATTTT.

This clone has a count of ten or more. The CDR3 coding sequence is TGTGCCAGCAGCAACCCTGGACAGGGGATCGGTAATTCACCCCTCCACTTT. This codes for CASSNPGQGIGNSPLHF. The chain couples TRBV28 to TRBJ1-6; TRBD1 aligns across 9 bases. CDR3 length equals 17 residues. V shed 6 bases and J 6 bases; nucleotides not matched to a gene: 12. The germline V gene has CDR1 MDHEN and CDR2 SYDVKM.

The chain uses TRBV6-1 and TRBJ2-1; TRBD1 matches at 7 bases. CDR1 is MNHNS, CDR2 SASEGT, per germline. CDR3 length equals 15 residues. V lost 6 bases, J lost 6 bases, and 11 bases stayed unmatched. CDR3 in amino acids: CASREGQGVANEQFF. The CDR3 DNA is TGTGCCAGCAGAGAGGGTCAGGGGGTGGCCAATGAGCAGTTCTTC.

This chain joins TRBV20-1 and TRBJ2-7; D gene ambiguous. This CDR3 is built from 11 residues. Germline assignment: CDR1 DFQATT and CDR2 SNEGSKA (reference sequence). Trimming left V 6 bases short and J 1 base short, with 7 bases between. In DNA form, the CDR3 reads TGCAGTGCCCACAGATCCTACGAGCAGTACTTC. Its translation is CSAHRSYEQYF.

The gene calls are TRBV30 and TRBJ2-7; tentative D call: TRBD1 (6 bases). Germline CDR1 reads GTSNPN; CDR2 reads SVGIG (reference sequence). CDR3 length: 13 amino acids. V lost 6 bases to trimming and J lost 2 bases, with 14 bases between them. The CDR3: CACPSPGAYEQYF. DNA for the CDR3: TGTGCCTGTCCCTCCCCAGGGGCCTACGAGCAGTACTTC.

The V call is TRBV6-6, the J call TRBJ2-7; tentatively, D is TRBD2 (6 bases). Germline CDR1 is MNHNY and CDR2 is SVGAGI (reference sequence). The CDR3 covers 14 residues. V was cut by 0 bases and J by 1 base, with 7 bases left in between. DNA for the CDR3: TGTGCCAGCAGTTACTCGGAGGGGTCCTACGAGCAGTACTTC. This gives the protein CASSYSEGSYEQYF.

J is TRBJ2-1 and V is TRBV5-1, with D perhaps TRBD1 (5 bases). This CDR3 has 17 residues. CDR1 is SGHRS and CDR2 is YFSETQ in the germline V gene. V lost 4 bases, J lost 5 bases, and 22 bases lay in between. DNA of the CDR3: TGCGCCAGCAGCCCAGGAATGACAGTGGGGTACAACAATGAGCAGTTCTTC. Its translation is CASSPGMTVGYNNEQFF. Together with reference TRBV5-1 and TRBJ2-1, the CDR3 gives the full variable domain: KAGVTQTPRYLIKTRGQQVTLSCSPISGHRSVSWYQQTPGQGLQFLFEYFSETQRNKGNFPGRFSGRQFSNSRSEMNVSTLELGDSALYLCASSPGMTVGYNNEQFFGPGTRLTVL.

The chain has TRBV5-1 and TRBJ2-5; D is ambiguous. There are 15 residues in the CDR3. Trimming stripped 0 bases from V and 3 bases from J, with 12 bases between. Germline-derived CDR1 and CDR2 are SGHRS and YFSETQ. CDR3: CASSLGAIEKETQYF. CDR3 bases: TGCGCCAGCAGCTTGGGGGCCATAGAGAAAGAGACCCAGTACTTC.

This clone has only one observation. J is TRBJ2-3 and V is TRBV7-2, with 13 bases aligning to TRBD2. CDR1 is SGHTA, CDR2 FQGNSA, per germline. The V segment lost 1 base and the J segment 14 bases; nucleotides outside the gene matches: 3. The CDR3 totals 13 residues. In nucleotides, the CDR3 is TGTGCCAGCAGCTTAGAACTAGCGGGGGGGGTGTATTTT. Its translation: CASSLELAGGVYF.

The chain is built from TRBV2 and TRBJ2-5; 8 bases match TRBD2. Germline assignment: CDR1 SNHLY and CDR2 FYNNEI. With 7 bases clipped from V and 5 bases from J, the junction kept 15 bases outside the gene matches. The length of the CDR3 is 16 residues. CDR3 sequence (DNA): TGTGCCAGCATCTTAGGCGGGGGGCCCGTTGGGGAGACCCAGTACTTC. Protein sequence: CASILGGGPVGETQYF.

This chain uses TRBV29-1 with TRBJ1-1, with 7 bases that match TRBD1. V was clipped by 7 bases and J by 2 bases; unmatched bases: 4. The CDR3 covers 12 residues. The germline gives CDR1 SQVTM, CDR2 ANQGSEA. CDR3 DNA sequence: TGCAGCGGCGGGGACAGCAACACTGAAGCTTTCTTT. This codes for CSGGDSNTEAFF.

The genes are TRBV6-5 and TRBJ2-3; D may be TRBD2 (7 bases). Trimming shortened V by 0 bases and J by 6 bases, and 13 bases separated the two germline ends. Germline V gives CDR1 MNHEY, CDR2 SVGAGI. The CDR3 contains 15 residues. The CDR3 nucleotides are TGTGCCAGCAGTTACTCGGGGGGGCAGGTTGATACGCAGTATTTT. It codes for CASSYSGGQVDTQYF.

This chain links TRBV5-1 with TRBJ1-2; D unclear. This CDR3 contains 13 residues. Trimming left V 4 bases short and J 5 bases short, with 12 bases between. The V gene's germline CDR1 is SGHRS and CDR2 YFSETQ. The CDR3 nucleotides read TGCGCCAGCAGCGACATGGGTTTATATGGCTACACCTTC. Protein product: CASSDMGLYGYTF.

This clone has only one observation. The V gene is TRBV5-1, the J gene TRBJ2-5, with D possibly matching TRBD1 (6 bases). Per germline, CDR1 SGHRS and CDR2 YFSETQ. The CDR3 totals 14 residues. Trimming removed 4 bases from V and 2 bases from J, with 12 bases in between. In DNA, the CDR3 is TGCGCCAGCAGCCGCTCGAGGGGGCAAGAGACCCAGTACTTC. Its protein is CASSRSRGQETQYF. The whole variable domain, remainder taken from reference TRBV5-1 and TRBJ2-5, is KAGVTQTPRYLIKTRGQQVTLSCSPISGHRSVSWYQQTPGQGLQFLFEYFSETQRNKGNFPGRFSGRQFSNSRSEMNVSTLELGDSALYLCASSRSRGQETQYFGPGTRLLVL.

The chain couples TRBV19 to TRBJ1-4; D gene uncertain. This CDR3 comprises 14 residues. The ends were cut back, 3 bases at V and 5 bases at J, with 10 bases in the middle. Germline V gene sequence: CDR1 LNHDA, CDR2 SQIVND (reference sequence). The CDR3 sequence is CASSIGSLNEKLFF. The CDR3 coding sequence is TGTGCCAGTAGTATCGGTTCGCTGAATGAAAAACTGTTTTTT.

This clone was seen a few times. The rearrangement links TRBV5-4 to TRBJ2-7, with TRBD1 as a possible D gene (5 bases). Germline-derived CDR1 and CDR2 are SGHNT and YYREEE (reference sequence). This CDR3 contains 13 residues. The V gene lost 4 bases and the J gene lost 9 bases, with 17 bases spanning the gap. The CDR3 sequence is CASSPPRQSMQYF. In nucleotides, the CDR3 is TGTGCCAGCAGCCCTCCTAGACAGAGCATGCAGTACTTC.

The rearrangement joins TRBV11-3 to TRBJ2-6; D is perhaps TRBD2 (5 bases). Germline V CDR1 and CDR2: SGHNT, YENEEA. V was trimmed by 6 bases and J by 0 bases, leaving 12 bases between them. This CDR3 is built from 16 residues. The CDR3 loop reads CASSRRFSSGANVLTF. Written as DNA, the CDR3 is TGTGCCAGCAGTCGGAGGTTTAGCTCTGGGGCCAACGTCCTGACTTTC.

The rearrangement joins TRBV18 to TRBJ2-5, with TRBD2 as a possible D gene (6 bases). V was cut by 3 bases and J by 9 bases, with 20 bases left in between. The CDR3 runs 15 residues. Germline assignment: CDR1 KGHSH and CDR2 LQKENI. This CDR3 reads CASSPLAGSLEPQYF. The CDR3 DNA sequence: TGTGCCAGCTCACCGCTCGCGGGGAGTTTGGAGCCCCAGTACTTC.

The V and J genes are TRBV18 and TRBJ1-5; D might be TRBD1 (5 bases). V was clipped by 3 bases and J by 4 bases, with 13 bases between them. Germline CDR1 and CDR2: KGHSH and LQKENI. This CDR3 is built from 15 residues. CDR3 amino acids: CASSPSGEKNQPQHF. CDR3 nucleotides: TGTGCCAGCTCACCTTCGGGGGAGAAAAATCAGCCCCAGCATTTT.